The rows below give T cell receptor beta chains drawn from one sample of a study of T cell repertoires in cytomegalovirus infection. TCRdb fed the reads into MiXCR, producing one record per CDR3 protein. This sample carries around 310,000 distinct CDR3 sequences, 15% to 20% of them seen once, and the ten largest clones take approximately 12%. Sequencing input: PBMCs. These receptors all come from a human donor in good health (CMV status not recorded). Some clones in this sample may be carry-over from other donors' samples. CDR3s include the opening cysteine and the closing phenylalanine or tryptophan. Part of the rows lack a size; the others show once, few, many or a class for expanded clones.

j_call,clone_size,v_call,cdr3_aa
TRBJ1-4,-,TRBV6-2/TRBV6-3,CASRNRALNNEKLFF
TRBJ1-3,-,TRBV20-1,CSARDRFGRTGNTIYF
TRBJ2-1,many,TRBV7-8,CASSLPPQGAYGEQFF
TRBJ2-1,-,TRBV28,CASSLSGTPPDNEQFF
TRBJ2-7,few,TRBV20-1,CSAQIGLYEQYF
TRBJ1-2,-,TRBV3-1,CASSQADPYGYTF
TRBJ1-2,-,TRBV4-1,CASSQEGRAGVGGYTF
TRBJ1-1,many,TRBV5-6,CASTLNTEAFF
TRBJ2-1,-,TRBV5-6,CASSFRLRNYSSYNEQFF
TRBJ2-5,few,TRBV7-6,CASSFTAGLETQYF
TRBJ2-3,many,TRBV28,CASSPGTGVTDTQYF